This T cell receptor (beta chain) was sequenced during a study of neoadjuvant anti-PD-1 for oral cavity cancer. Looked up from germline, CDR1 is MRHNA and CDR2 is SNTAGT. The CDR3 loop spans 14 amino acids. V was cut by 5 bases and J by 0 bases, with 9 bases left in between. Most tumor samples had roughly 4.4 ug input DNA in two replicates. Here immunoSEQ multiplex PCR was the method, and the copy in TCRdb shows in-frame clones only, minus some. The sample holds 6,500 to 8,500 clones, around 48% seen once. The table lists this clone with a count of one. The chain has TRBV6-4 and TRBJ2-3; D call uncertain. The specimen was tumor tissue, collected before nivolumab (anti-PD-1) treatment. The clonotype comes from a person between 40 and 85 years old with oral cavity squamous cell carcinoma. The CDR3 DNA follows: TGTGCCAGCAGTCACGATTCGAGCACAGATACGCAGTATTTT. Translation gives CASSHDSSTDTQYF.